This T cell receptor beta chain emerged from a study of beta chain features in type 1 diabetes. Overall study results and limits: These data did not resolve whether HLA type affects TCRB rearrangement. For Type 1 diabetes patients, all four CD4+ subsets carried TCRB CDR3s that were moderately but significantly shorter. Reduced insertions and increased deletions marked VDJ junctions in type 1 diabetes patients.

Reverse transcription of all isolated RNA meant that expressed TCRB transcripts were sequenced. The protocol was immunoSEQ multiplex PCR, while the TCRdb copy is restricted to in-frame clones and leaves out a portion. Here the sample spans roughly 380,000 clones, around 20% being singletons. There are a few counts of this clone. Its cognate antigen is unknown. Central memory, naive, regulatory and stem cell-like memory CD4+ cells were sorted by CD45RO/CCR7/CD25/CD127/CD95/CD27. The CDR3 sequence is 13 residues long. V was clipped by 3 bases and J by 1 base, with 6 bases between them. Per the germline V gene, CDR1 is LGHNA and CDR2 is YSLEER.

The sequencing sample was made of naive CD4+ T cells from blood. The origin of this receptor is a woman aged 18-30 years in good health. The chain is built from TRBV4-3 and TRBJ2-5, with D possibly matching TRBD1 (5 bases). The CDR3 DNA is TGCGCCAGCAGCCAGACAGCCCAAGAGACCCAGTACTTC. Translating gives CASSQTAQETQYF.